This T cell receptor (beta chain) was identified in a study of cytomegalovirus exposure and HLA in healthy donors. Study background: The study placed around 85% of its approximately 400 genotyped donors in the Caucasian-associated ancestry cluster.

Whole-study results and caveats: Later, an analysis showed that TCR beta chains associated with HLA were more clonally expanded than others that were equally common. The classifier reportedly diagnosed cytomegalovirus status with high sensitivity and specificity.

Researchers ran the PCR with 60 Vbeta and 13 Jbeta primers. This table comes from immunoSEQ multiplex PCR, and its TCRdb copy is limited to in-frame clones, with some not included. Among over 95,000 clones listed, 65% to 75% were seen once. CDR1 is MNHEY, CDR2 SMNVEV, per germline (reference sequence). The germline V and J ends were trimmed by 3 bases and 7 bases, with 16 bases remaining between them. The CDR3 is 15 residues long. This clone was observed a handful of times. The antigen remains unidentified. Sequenced input: PBMCs. This sequence was found in a woman aged 40-49 years in good health and CMV-seropositive. This chain uses TRBV27 with TRBJ2-1; a weak D match, TRBD1 (6 bases). CDR3 in amino acids: CASSFRFRGANEQFF. The CDR3 region has the DNA TGTGCCAGCAGTTTCCGGTTCAGGGGAGCGAATGAGCAGTTCTTC.